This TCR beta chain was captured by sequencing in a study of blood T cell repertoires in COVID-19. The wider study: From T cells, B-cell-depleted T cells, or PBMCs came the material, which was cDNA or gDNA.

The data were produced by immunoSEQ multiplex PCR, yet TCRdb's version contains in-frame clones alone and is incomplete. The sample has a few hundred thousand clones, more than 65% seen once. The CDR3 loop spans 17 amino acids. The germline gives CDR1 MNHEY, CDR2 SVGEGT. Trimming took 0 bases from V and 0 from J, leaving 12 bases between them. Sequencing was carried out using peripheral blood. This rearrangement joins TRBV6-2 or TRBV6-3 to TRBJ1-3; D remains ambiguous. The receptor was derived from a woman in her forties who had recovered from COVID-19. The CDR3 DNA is TGTGCCAGCAGTTACTCGAGAGGTGCCAACTCTGGAAACACCATATATTTT. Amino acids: CASSYSRGANSGNTIYF.